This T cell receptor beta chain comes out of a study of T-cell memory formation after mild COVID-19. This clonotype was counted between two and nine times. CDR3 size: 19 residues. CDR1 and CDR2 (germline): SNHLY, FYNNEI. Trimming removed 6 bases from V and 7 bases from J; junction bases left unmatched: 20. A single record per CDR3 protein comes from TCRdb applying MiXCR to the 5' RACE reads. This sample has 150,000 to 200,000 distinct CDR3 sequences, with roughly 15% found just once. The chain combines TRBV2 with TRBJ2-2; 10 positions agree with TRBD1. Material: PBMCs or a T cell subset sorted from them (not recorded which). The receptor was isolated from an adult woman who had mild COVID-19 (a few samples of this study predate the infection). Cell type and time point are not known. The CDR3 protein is CASSDLLPGQGISDGELFF. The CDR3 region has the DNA TGTGCCAGCAGCGACCTCCTCCCGGGACAGGGGATTTCTGACGGGGAGCTGTTTTTT.